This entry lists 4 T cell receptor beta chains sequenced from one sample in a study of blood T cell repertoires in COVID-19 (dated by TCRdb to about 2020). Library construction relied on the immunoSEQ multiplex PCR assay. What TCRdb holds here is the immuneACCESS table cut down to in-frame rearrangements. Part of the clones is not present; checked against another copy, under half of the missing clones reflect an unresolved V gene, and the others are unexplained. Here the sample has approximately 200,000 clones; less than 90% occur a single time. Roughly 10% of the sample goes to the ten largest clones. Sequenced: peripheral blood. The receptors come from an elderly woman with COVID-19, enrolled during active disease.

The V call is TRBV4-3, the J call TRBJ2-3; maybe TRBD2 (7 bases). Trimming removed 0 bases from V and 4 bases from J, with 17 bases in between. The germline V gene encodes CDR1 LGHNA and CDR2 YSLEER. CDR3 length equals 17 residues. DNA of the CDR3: TGCGCCAGCAGCCAAGATTTACGGGGGGCCGGGGCAGATACGCAGTATTTT. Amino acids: CASSQDLRGAGADTQYF.

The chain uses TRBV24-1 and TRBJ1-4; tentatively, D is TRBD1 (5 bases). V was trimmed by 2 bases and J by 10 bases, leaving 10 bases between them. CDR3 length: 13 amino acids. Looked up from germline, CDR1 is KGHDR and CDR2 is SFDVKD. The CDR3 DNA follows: TGTGCCACCAGTGATTCGACAGAGGCAAAACTGTTTTTT. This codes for CATSDSTEAKLFF.

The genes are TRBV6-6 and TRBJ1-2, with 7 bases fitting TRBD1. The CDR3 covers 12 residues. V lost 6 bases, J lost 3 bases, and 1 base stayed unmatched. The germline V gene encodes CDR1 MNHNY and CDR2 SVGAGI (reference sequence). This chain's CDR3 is CASRDRDYGYTF. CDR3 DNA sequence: TGTGCCAGCAGAGACAGGGACTATGGCTACACCTTC.

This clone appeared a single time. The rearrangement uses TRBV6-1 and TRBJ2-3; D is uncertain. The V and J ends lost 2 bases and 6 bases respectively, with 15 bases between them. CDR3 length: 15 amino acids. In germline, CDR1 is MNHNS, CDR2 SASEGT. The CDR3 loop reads CASSEQGSDWDTQYF. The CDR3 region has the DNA TGTGCCAGCAGTGAACAAGGATCCGACTGGGATACGCAGTATTTT.